The 19 T cell receptor beta chains given below trace back to one sample, sequenced in a study of T cell clonality in common variable immunodeficiency. These receptors lack a known antigen. Repertoires were generated with immunoSEQ multiplex PCR, while TCRdb's copy carries only in-frame clones and drops some. This repertoire lists 15,000 to 20,000 clones without singletons; over 6.5% sits in the top ten. Study-wide results and limits: Common variable immunodeficiency TCR beta sequences reportedly had fewer deletions and N-nucleotide insertions.

The sequenced material came from peripheral blood mononuclear cells. These receptors were collected from a human donor with common variable immunodeficiency.

This clone was detected many times. CDR3 bases read: TGTGCCAGCAGCTTATCGCGGGGGCTTCTGGATACG. This encodes CASSLSRGLLDT. The whole CDR3 reads CASSLSRGLLDTQYF. The chain employs TRBV5-4 and TRBJ2-3; a weak D match, TRBD2 (7 bases). Coverage ceases 3 residues before the CDR3 finishes, and the germline J gene fills in the end. The length of the CDR3 is 15 residues. CDR1 and CDR2 (germline): SGHNT, YYREEE (reference sequence). V was trimmed by 2 bases and J by 6 bases, leaving 16 bases between them.

By sample share, this clone is medium-sized (0.01 to 0.1%). The CDR3 end is not reached by the read, which stops 3 residues before it; the germline J gene fills it in. This rearrangement joins TRBV5-8 to TRBJ1-2; no clear D gene. The ends were cut back, 2 bases at V and 4 bases at J, with 12 bases in the middle. The CDR3 runs to 14 residues. The germline V gene has CDR1 SGHTS and CDR2 YDEGEE. Incomplete CDR3 DNA: TGTGCCAGCAGCTTCCGTCGGGTTTCCTATGGC. This codes for CASSFRRVSYG. The entire CDR3 protein reads CASSFRRVSYGYTF.

In this sample, this clone turned up many times. The read ends 3 residues shy of where the CDR3 ends; the end is completed using the germline J gene. The chain joins TRBV7-3 to TRBJ2-1; a weak D match, TRBD2 (6 bases). Germline V gene data show CDR1 as SGHTA and CDR2 as FQGTGA. V dropped 6 bases and J dropped 6 bases, with 18 bases sitting between them. The CDR3 is 15 amino acids. CDR3 residues: CASSSTGTSLNEQFF. The covered CDR3 bases are TGTGCCAGCAGTTCCACCGGGACTTCCCTCAATGAG.

This clone was observed a few times. The germline gene is not matched at one end of the junction; a read error may be the cause. The CDR3 end is not reached by the read, which stops 3 residues before it; the germline J gene fills it in. This chain connects TRBV7-3 to TRBJ2-7; 11 bases match TRBD1. Looked up from germline, CDR1 is SGHTA and CDR2 is FQGTGA. The CDR3 extends over 13 amino acids. The CDR3 protein is CSSSPGQGGEQYF. The sequenced CDR3 bases are TGTTCCAGCAGCCCGGGACAGGGGGGCGAG.

This clone has only a few counts. The read ends 3 residues shy of where the CDR3 ends; the end is completed using the germline J gene. This chain joins TRBV30 and TRBJ2-3; no clear D gene. Germline loops: CDR1 GTSNPN, CDR2 SVGIG (reference sequence). The CDR3 sequence is 12 residues long. Trimming removed 0 bases from V and 5 bases from J, with 6 bases in between. Here the CDR3 reads CAWSVQIDTQYF. The covered CDR3 bases are TGTGCCTGGAGTGTACAGATAGATACG. The entire variable domain, with the rest obtained from reference TRBV30 and TRBJ2-3, is as follows: SQTIHQWPATLVQPVGSPLSLECTVEGTSNPNLYWYRQAAGRGLQLLFYSVGIGQISSEVPQNLSASRPQDRQFILSSKKLLLSDSGFYLCAWSVQIDTQYFGPGTRLTVL.

This clone appeared a few times. The sequence runs out 3 residues before the end of the CDR3; the remainder is reconstructed from the germline J gene. V gene TRBV7-9 combines with J gene TRBJ2-5, with D possibly matching TRBD2 (6 bases). Looked up from germline, CDR1 is SEHNR and CDR2 is FQNEAQ (reference sequence). The CDR3 is 12 amino acids. Trimming shortened V by 10 bases and J by 7 bases, and 16 bases separated the two germline ends. The DNA read from the CDR3 is TGTGCCAACCCGGGACTCCCGGTGACC. This encodes CANPGLPVT. The full CDR3 protein reads CANPGLPVTQYF.

This clone has a count of ten or more. Read coverage stops 3 residues before the CDR3 terminus; the germline J gene supplies the remainder. The gene calls are TRBV18 and TRBJ2-4, with D maybe TRBD1 (5 bases). CDR1 and CDR2 (germline): KGHSH, LQKENI. V was clipped by 2 bases and J by 2 bases, with 10 bases between them. The CDR3 contains 15 residues. The covered CDR3 bases are TGTGCCAGCTCACCAAGGTCAGGGACCAAAAACATT. The encoded protein is CASSPRSGTKNI. From start to end, the CDR3 is CASSPRSGTKNIQYF.

About this clone itself: Read data end 3 residues before the CDR3 end; the end is taken from the germline J gene. The chain employs TRBV30 and TRBJ2-7; 10 positions match TRBD1. The CDR3 has 19 residues. With 0 bases clipped from V and 1 base from J, the junction kept 15 bases outside the gene matches. Germline loops: CDR1 GTSNPN, CDR2 SVGIG (reference sequence). The CDR3 bases that were read are TGTGCCTGGAGTGTACTTGGGACAGGGGACCTACGGGGTTCCTACGAG. Translating gives CAWSVLGTGDLRGSYE. The complete CDR3 sequence is CAWSVLGTGDLRGSYEQYF.

CDR3 in amino acids: CASRLGTSGSSYNEQFF. The sequenced part of the CDR3 DNA is TGTGCCAGCAGACTAGGGACTAGCGGGAGCTCCTACAATGAG. The chain carries TRBV2 and TRBJ2-1; 14 bases map to TRBD2. The read falls 3 residues short of the CDR3 end, and the missing part is taken from the germline J gene. The CDR3 sequence is 17 residues long. The germline V gene encodes CDR1 SNHLY and CDR2 FYNNEI. The ends lost 6 bases at V and 0 bases at J; junction bases unmatched: 4.

This clone was found many times. The read comes to an end 3 residues before the CDR3 does, leaving the germline J gene to fill in the end. The J gene is TRBJ1-1, the V gene TRBV29-1, with 10 nucleotides matching TRBD1. The junction had 7 bases not matched to a gene; V was cut back by 6 bases and J by 3 bases. Germline CDR1 is SQVTM and CDR2 is ANQGSEA. This CDR3 has 14 amino acids. Here the CDR3 reads CSVLTGGSYTEAFF. The part of the CDR3 DNA that was read is TGCAGCGTGCTGACAGGGGGCTCTTACACTGAA.

This clone appeared a few times. The read ends 3 residues early relative to the CDR3; the germline J gene fills the gap. The V call is TRBV19, the J call TRBJ2-3, with D possibly matching TRBD2 (6 bases). Germline V lookup: CDR1 LNHDA, CDR2 SQIVND (reference sequence). The CDR3 is 14 amino acids. V was pared by 7 bases and J by 7 bases, with 18 bases between. The covered CDR3 bases are TGTGCCAGTATGTCTCTTCCGGGGAGGAATACG. This codes for CASMSLPGRNT. The complete CDR3 protein is CASMSLPGRNTQYF.

This clone showed up just a few times. The missing CDR3 end, 3 residues past where the read stops, is filled in from the germline J gene. This chain uses TRBV7-9 with TRBJ1-2; a possible D gene is TRBD1 (5 bases). CDR1 and CDR2 from the germline V gene are SEHNR and FQNEAQ (reference sequence). Trimming shortened V by 5 bases and J by 2 bases, and 15 bases separated the two germline ends. The CDR3 covers 15 residues. The CDR3 sequence is CASSPQPRQNYGYTF. The covered CDR3 bases are TGTGCCAGCAGCCCCCAACCCCGACAGAACTATGGC.

There are many counts of this clone. The CDR3 end is not reached by the read, which stops 3 residues before it; the germline J gene fills it in. The chain is built from TRBV6-2 or TRBV6-3 and TRBJ2-5, with D possibly TRBD1 on 5 matching bases. CDR1 is MNHEY and CDR2 is SVGEGT in the germline V gene. The ends were cut back, 3 bases at V and 2 bases at J, with 10 bases in the middle. This CDR3 is 14 amino acids long. The CDR3 here is CASSYGAGQETQYF. The CDR3 bases that were read are TGTGCCAGCAGTTATGGGGCAGGTCAAGAGACC.

This clone was found a few times. The CDR3 goes on 3 residues after the read ends, and that part is filled in from the germline J gene. The chain combines TRBV2 with TRBJ2-5; D is undetermined. CDR1 SNHLY and CDR2 FYNNEI come from the germline V gene. The CDR3 length is 14 residues. V was cut by 5 bases and J by 5 bases, with 15 bases left in between. CDR3 in amino acids: CASSPRVGGETQYF. The covered CDR3 bases are TGTGCCAGCAGTCCCCGGGTCGGTGGGGAGACC.

By sample fraction, this clone is medium-sized. The CDR3 end is not reached by the read, which stops 3 residues before it; the germline J gene fills it in. The chain uses TRBV4-1 and TRBJ2-5; D is possibly TRBD2 (6 bases). The CDR3 sequence is 14 residues long. V was shortened by 2 bases and J by 0 bases, with 7 bases between the two germline ends. Germline V gene data show CDR1 as MGHRA and CDR2 as YSYEKL. This CDR3 reads CASSQRLDQETQYF. The DNA read from the CDR3 is TGCGCCAGCAGCCAAAGACTAGACCAAGAGACC.

This clone was seen a few times. CDR3 DNA, as far as it was read: TGTGCCATCAGTGAGTCTAGCGGAGGGCAAGAGACC. Its protein is CAISESSGGQET. The entire CDR3 protein is CAISESSGGQETQYF. The rearrangement links TRBV10-3 to TRBJ2-5; possible D gene TRBD2, 6 bases. The read is 3 residues too short to cover the CDR3 end, so that end is filled in from the germline J gene. The CDR3 totals 15 residues. V shed 0 bases and J shed 2 bases, with 10 bases lying between them. Germline-derived CDR1 and CDR2 are ENHRY and SYGVKD.

This clone was observed a few times. The CDR3 extends 3 residues past the end of the read, so its final part is completed from the germline J gene. The chain combines TRBV7-3 with TRBJ2-3, with D possibly TRBD2 on 5 matching bases. The V and J ends lost 3 bases and 1 base respectively, with 8 bases between them. Looked up from germline, CDR1 is SGHTA and CDR2 is FQGTGA. This CDR3 has 14 amino acids. The CDR3 region is CASSLGGRTDTQYF. The covered CDR3 bases are TGTGCCAGCAGCTTGGGCGGGCGCACAGATACG.

This clone was counted only a few times. The read terminates 3 residues ahead of where the CDR3 ends, so the germline J gene completes it. The chain has TRBV29-1 and TRBJ2-7; D might be TRBD1 (7 bases). CDR1 and CDR2 (germline): SQVTM, ANQGSEA. Trimming shortened V by 4 bases and J by 4 bases, and 17 bases separated the two germline ends. CDR3 length: 14 residues. Partial CDR3 DNA: TGCAGCGTTGTTGGGGCAGGGGGGATATACGAG. Its translation: CSVVGAGGIYE. The CDR3, in full, reads CSVVGAGGIYEQYF.

This clone has more than one count but fewer than ten. The read falls 3 residues short of the CDR3 end, and the missing part is taken from the germline J gene. This chain connects TRBV7-2 to TRBJ1-2; D not certain. The CDR3 extends over 13 amino acids. Trimming removed 1 base at V and 2 bases at J, with 5 bases between. From germline, CDR1 is SGHTA and CDR2 FQGNSA. CDR3 DNA (partial): TGTGCCAGCAGCTTAGGAGGGAACTATGGC. Amino acid sequence: CASSLGGNYG. The whole CDR3 protein reads CASSLGGNYGYTF.